Below, 28 T cell receptor beta chains from the same sample are listed, as sequenced in a study of blood T cell repertoires in COVID-19. Sequenced by immunoSEQ multiplex PCR; TCRdb stores in-frame clones only, minus some. The table lists approximately 80,000 clones, about 87% of them singletons. Sequenced sample: peripheral blood. These TCRs come from a human donor in a cohort sampled during active COVID-19.

The chain joins TRBV4-1 to TRBJ1-1; maybe TRBD1 (6 bases). This CDR3 contains 17 residues. Trimming left V 1 base short and J 3 bases short, with 18 bases between. Germline V gene sequence: CDR1 MGHRA, CDR2 YSYEKL. CDR3 sequence (DNA): TGCGCCAGCAGCCAAGTGTGGTCCCAGGGGTCGGACACTGAAGCTTTCTTT. It is translated as CASSQVWSQGSDTEAFF.

The chain has TRBV27 and TRBJ1-1, with D possibly being TRBD1 (6 bases). V was pared by 5 bases and J by 4 bases, with 17 bases between. The CDR3 runs 15 residues. CDR1 and CDR2 from the germline V gene are MNHEY and SMNVEV (reference sequence). The DNA of the CDR3 is TGTGCCAGCAGTCCCCTGGGAGGGGGGAGCACTGAAGCTTTCTTT. Its protein product is CASSPLGGGSTEAFF.

This chain joins TRBV5-5 and TRBJ2-3, with 10 bases aligning to TRBD2. The V gene's germline CDR1 is SGHKS and CDR2 YYEKEE (reference sequence). V trimming: 4 bases; J trimming: 5 bases; junction bases outside the gene matches: 7. The CDR3 runs to 15 residues. The CDR3 loop is CASSRSTSGQDTQYF. As DNA, the CDR3 is TGTGCCAGCAGCCGATCGACTAGCGGGCAAGATACGCAGTATTTT.

V and J are TRBV11-2 and TRBJ2-3; 8 bases fit TRBD2. With V trimmed by 1 base and J by 6 bases, 9 bases remained unmatched. Per the germline V gene, CDR1 is SGHAT and CDR2 is FQNNGV. The length of the CDR3 is 16 residues. The CDR3 DNA reads as TGTGCCAGCAGCTTAGTCGGGGGGGCGTGGGCTGATACGCAGTATTTT. Encoded protein: CASSLVGGAWADTQYF. Full variable domain (remainder filled in from reference TRBV11-2 and TRBJ2-3): EAGVAQSPRYKIIEKRQSVAFWCNPISGHATLYWYQQILGQGPKLLIQFQNNGVVDDSQLPKDRFSAERLKGVDSTLKIQPAKLEDSAVYLCASSLVGGAWADTQYFGPGTRLTVL.

This sequence joins TRBV27 and TRBJ2-7; the match to TRBD1 covers 9 bases. J was trimmed by 4 bases and V by 6 bases; bases with no gene match: 13. Germline V gene data show CDR1 as MNHEY and CDR2 as SMNVEV (reference sequence). This CDR3 is 16 amino acids long. The DNA for the CDR3 is TGTGCCAGCAGACGCGACGCCGGGACAGGGTTTTACGAGCAGTACTTC. As protein: CASRRDAGTGFYEQYF.

The chain is built from TRBV6-1 and TRBJ1-2; D is unresolved. The CDR3 loop spans 13 amino acids. V lost 0 bases to trimming and J lost 8 bases, with 10 bases between them. Per germline, CDR1 MNHNS and CDR2 SASEGT. CDR3 DNA: TGTGCCAGCAGTGAAGCAGGAGGATACGGCTACACCTTC. Its protein product is CASSEAGGYGYTF.

This clone was counted a single time. V usage is TRBV4-1 and J usage is TRBJ1-5; D perhaps matches TRBD1 (6 bases). Germline CDR1 MGHRA, CDR2 YSYEKL. This CDR3 has 15 amino acids. The germline V and J ends were trimmed by 4 bases and 7 bases, with 17 bases remaining between them. DNA for the CDR3: TGCGCCAGCAGCCGACTCAGGGGTAACGGACAGCCCCAGCATTTT. The encoded protein is CASSRLRGNGQPQHF.

This chain joins TRBV12-3 or TRBV12-4 and TRBJ2-3, with D maybe TRBD2 (5 bases). The germline V and J ends were trimmed by 6 bases and 4 bases, with 8 bases remaining between them. This CDR3 is 12 amino acids long. Here the CDR3 DNA reads TGTGCCAGCAGAGGAGGATCAGATACGCAGTATTTT. The encoded protein is CASRGGSDTQYF.

This chain links TRBV2 with TRBJ2-1, with D perhaps TRBD1 (6 bases). The CDR3 runs 15 residues. Germline V gives CDR1 SNHLY, CDR2 FYNNEI. Trimming left V 5 bases short and J 0 bases short, with 11 bases between. CDR3: CASSNTGSSYNEQFF. The CDR3 nucleotides are TGTGCCAGCAGTAATACAGGGAGCTCCTACAATGAGCAGTTCTTC.

This clone occurred a few times. V gene TRBV6-1 combines with J gene TRBJ2-2; TRBD2 might be the D (5 bases). This CDR3 spans 16 amino acids. Per germline, CDR1 MNHNS and CDR2 SASEGT. Trimming shortened V by 2 bases and J by 0 bases, and 10 bases separated the two germline ends. The CDR3 DNA follows: TGTGCCAGCAGTGAAATCCCTAGCACGAACACCGGGGAGCTGTTTTTT. It translates to CASSEIPSTNTGELFF.

This clone was detected a few times. The chain recombines TRBV9 with TRBJ1-6, with 8 bases that match TRBD1. This CDR3 comprises 18 residues. Unmatched junction bases numbered 9, after V lost 0 bases and J lost 4 bases. Germline CDR1 SGDLS, CDR2 YYNGEE. The CDR3 DNA reads as TGTGCCAGCAGCGTAGGCGTTAACAGGGGGGGATATAATTCACCCCTCCACTTT. It yields the protein CASSVGVNRGGYNSPLHF.

The V gene is TRBV20-1, the J gene TRBJ1-1; the D is unclear. The V and J ends lost 1 base and 9 bases respectively, with 9 bases between them. Germline lookup yields CDR1 DFQATT and CDR2 SNEGSKA (reference sequence). The CDR3 is 11 amino acids. The CDR3 reads CSARVVGQAFF. The DNA for the CDR3 is TGCAGTGCTAGAGTGGTTGGCCAAGCTTTCTTT.

V usage is TRBV6-6 and J usage is TRBJ2-2; TRBD2 matches 8 bases. V gave up 6 bases and J gave up 7 bases; unmatched junction bases: 7. The CDR3 is 14 residues long. Germline CDR1 is MNHNY and CDR2 is SVGAGI (reference sequence). CDR3 protein: CASSPGLVVGELFF. The CDR3 DNA is TGTGCCAGCAGCCCGGGACTAGTGGTCGGGGAGCTGTTTTTT.

J is TRBJ2-7 and V is TRBV7-9; 9 bases are shared with TRBD1. The germline gives CDR1 SEHNR, CDR2 FQNEAQ (reference sequence). The CDR3 is made up of 16 amino acids. With 5 bases clipped from V and 7 bases from J, the junction kept 15 bases outside the gene matches. The CDR3 is CASSPSGGQGEGEQYF. CDR3 bases: TGTGCCAGCAGCCCCTCCGGGGGACAGGGAGAGGGGGAGCAGTACTTC.

The V and J genes are TRBV7-9 and TRBJ2-1; TRBD2 might be the D (5 bases). This CDR3 spans 15 amino acids. Germline-derived CDR1 and CDR2 are SEHNR and FQNEAQ (reference sequence). The ends were cut back, 3 bases at V and 0 bases at J, with 9 bases in the middle. The CDR3 DNA follows: TGTGCCAGCAGCTTGATCAGCGGCTCCTACAATGAGCAGTTCTTC. Encoded protein: CASSLISGSYNEQFF. Drawing the rest from reference TRBV7-9 and TRBJ2-1, the complete variable domain is DTGVSQNPRHKITKRGQNVTFRCDPISEHNRLYWYRQTLGQGPEFLTYFQNEAQLEKSRLLSDRFSAERPKGSFSTLEIQRTEQGDSAMYLCASSLISGSYNEQFFGPGTRLTVL.

DNA for the CDR3: TGTGCCAGCAATCACAGGGGAGAGCGTTCACCCCTCCACTTT. Protein product: CASNHRGERSPLHF. The rearrangement uses TRBV2 and TRBJ1-6, with 7 bases identical to TRBD1. V shed 7 bases, J shed 9 bases, and the junction held 9 bases outside the gene matches. The CDR3 runs to 14 residues. Germline assignment: CDR1 SNHLY and CDR2 FYNNEI.

This chain links TRBV7-8 with TRBJ1-2; 8 bases line up with TRBD1. CDR1 and CDR2 (germline): SGHVS, FQNEAQ. After removal of 5 bases from V and 3 bases from J, the junction contained 14 bases not matched to a gene. The CDR3 runs to 17 residues. The CDR3 DNA sequence: TGTGCCAGCAGCCCTTACAGGGGGAGGTCGTCTTACTATGGCTACACCTTC. Translated, it gives CASSPYRGRSSYYGYTF.

The chain links TRBV5-4 to TRBJ1-4, with 8 bases that match TRBD1. Germline loops: CDR1 SGHNT, CDR2 YYREEE (reference sequence). Losses at the gene ends were 1 base for V and 6 bases for J; bases not matched to a gene: 2. CDR3 length: 14 amino acids. The CDR3 DNA reads TGTGCCAGCAGCTTGCAGGGGGCGGATGAAAAACTGTTTTTT. Its protein product is CASSLQGADEKLFF.

The chain combines TRBV30 with TRBJ2-7; maybe TRBD1 (5 bases). The germline V gene has CDR1 GTSNPN and CDR2 SVGIG (reference sequence). This CDR3 comprises 15 residues. V dropped 0 bases and J dropped 4 bases, with 16 bases sitting between them. The CDR3, as DNA: TGTGCCTGGAGTGTTAGTCAGGGCCTATTTTACGAGCAGTACTTC. It encodes CAWSVSQGLFYEQYF.

The V gene is TRBV19, the J gene TRBJ1-5; D remains ambiguous. V was pared by 0 bases and J by 3 bases, with 9 bases between. The germline CDR1 and CDR2 sequences are LNHDA and SQIVND (reference sequence). The CDR3 loop spans 15 amino acids. CDR3 in amino acids: CASSIEVSANQPQHF. CDR3 DNA sequence: TGTGCCAGTAGTATAGAGGTCAGTGCCAATCAGCCCCAGCATTTT.

This clone occurred a few times. V is TRBV28 and J is TRBJ1-5; D not certain. Germline V gene data show CDR1 as MDHEN and CDR2 as SYDVKM. The germline V and J ends were trimmed by 6 bases and 7 bases, with 10 bases remaining between them. CDR3 length: 12 residues. CDR3 DNA: TGTGCCAGCAGAGTAGGAGGACAGCCCCAGCATTTT. It specifies CASRVGGQPQHF.

The CDR3 spells CAWNGGMTEAFF. DNA of the CDR3: TGTGCCTGGAACGGGGGGATGACTGAAGCTTTCTTT. The V gene is TRBV30, the J gene TRBJ1-1, with TRBD1 as a possible D gene (5 bases). CDR1 is GTSNPN and CDR2 is SVGIG in the germline V gene (reference sequence). The CDR3 sequence is 12 residues long. V lost 4 bases, J lost 5 bases, and 11 bases lay in between.

This chain connects TRBV6-5 to TRBJ2-2; 9 bases are a match to TRBD1. V lost 7 bases, J lost 6 bases, and 6 bases stayed unmatched. The V gene's germline CDR1 is MNHEY and CDR2 SVGAGI. The CDR3 runs 14 residues. The CDR3 DNA reads as TGTGCCAGCACCCGACAGGGGGAGGCCGGGGAGCTGTTTTTT. Amino acid sequence: CASTRQGEAGELFF.

This sequence joins TRBV29-1 and TRBJ2-7, with 8 bases matching TRBD1. This CDR3 region has 12 residues. Germline loops: CDR1 SQVTM, CDR2 ANQGSEA. The V and J ends lost 1 base and 9 bases, in that order; junction bases with no gene match: 5. CDR3 coding DNA: TGCAGCGTTGAAGTCTCAGACAGGGGGCAGTACTTC. Its protein is CSVEVSDRGQYF.

This rearrangement joins TRBV19 to TRBJ1-5; 9 nucleotides align to TRBD1. V trimming: 6 bases; J trimming: 5 bases; junction bases outside the gene matches: 2. Germline V gives CDR1 LNHDA, CDR2 SQIVND (reference sequence). This CDR3 contains 13 residues. This CDR3 is CASSRTGDQPQHF. Written as DNA, the CDR3 is TGTGCCAGTAGCCGGACAGGGGATCAGCCCCAGCATTTT.

The chain uses TRBV7-3 and TRBJ2-3; 14 bases match TRBD2. The CDR3 length is 16 residues. Germline V gene sequence: CDR1 SGHTA, CDR2 FQGTGA. Germline trimming cut 8 bases from V and 4 bases from J; bases unmatched to any gene: 8. The CDR3 DNA is TGTGCCAGCTCCGGTGGACTAGCGGGGGGTCCAGATACGCAGTATTTT. Amino acids: CASSGGLAGGPDTQYF.

The CDR3 DNA reads as TGTGCCAGCAGCCCTCCCCCGGGACAGGGGGCGGGGGGCTACACCTTC. Translating gives CASSPPPGQGAGGYTF. The rearrangement links TRBV5-4 to TRBJ1-2; TRBD1 matches 12 bases. Germline trimming cut 4 bases from V and 8 bases from J; bases unmatched to any gene: 12. Germline CDR1 is SGHNT and CDR2 is YYREEE (reference sequence). The CDR3 spans 16 residues. The complete variable domain, with remaining parts taken from reference TRBV5-4 and TRBJ1-2, reads ETGVTQSPTHLIKTRGQQVTLRCSSQSGHNTVSWYQQALGQGPQFIFQYYREEENGRGNFPPRFSGLQFPNYSSELNVNALELDDSALYLCASSPPPGQGAGGYTFGSGTRLTVV.

The chain links TRBV27 to TRBJ1-1; unclear D gene. Trimming took off 3 bases at V and 3 bases at J, with 8 bases between the two ends. The CDR3 extends over 13 amino acids. Germline assignment: CDR1 MNHEY and CDR2 SMNVEV (reference sequence). CDR3 DNA: TGTGCCAGCAGTTTTACATTGTACACTGAAGCTTTCTTT. Translating it yields CASSFTLYTEAFF.